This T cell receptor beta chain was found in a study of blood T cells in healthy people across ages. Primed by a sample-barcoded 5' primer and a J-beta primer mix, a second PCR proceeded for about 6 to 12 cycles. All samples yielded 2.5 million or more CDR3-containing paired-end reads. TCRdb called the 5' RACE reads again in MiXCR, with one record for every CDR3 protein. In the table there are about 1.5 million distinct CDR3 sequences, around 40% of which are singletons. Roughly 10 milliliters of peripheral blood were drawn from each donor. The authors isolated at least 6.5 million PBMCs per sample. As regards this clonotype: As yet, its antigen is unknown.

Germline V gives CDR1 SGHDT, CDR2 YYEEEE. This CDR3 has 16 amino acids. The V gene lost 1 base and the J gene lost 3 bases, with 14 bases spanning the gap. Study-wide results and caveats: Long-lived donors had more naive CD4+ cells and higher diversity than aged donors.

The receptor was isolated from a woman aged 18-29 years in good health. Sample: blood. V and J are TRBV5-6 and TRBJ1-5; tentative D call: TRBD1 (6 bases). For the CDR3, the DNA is TGTGCCAGCAGCTTGAATTACGGACAGAACAATCAGCCCCAGCATTTT. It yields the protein CASSLNYGQNNQPQHF.